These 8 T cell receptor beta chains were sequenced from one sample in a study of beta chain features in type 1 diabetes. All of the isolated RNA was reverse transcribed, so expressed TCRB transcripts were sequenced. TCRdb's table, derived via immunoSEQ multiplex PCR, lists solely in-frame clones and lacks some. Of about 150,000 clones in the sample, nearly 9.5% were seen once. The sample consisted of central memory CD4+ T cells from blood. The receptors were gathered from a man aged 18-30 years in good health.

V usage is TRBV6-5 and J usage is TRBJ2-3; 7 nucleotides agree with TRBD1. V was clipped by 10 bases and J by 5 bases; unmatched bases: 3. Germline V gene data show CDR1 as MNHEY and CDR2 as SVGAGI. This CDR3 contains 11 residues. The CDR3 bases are TGTGCCACCAACAGGGGAGATACGCAGTATTTT. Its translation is CATNRGDTQYF.

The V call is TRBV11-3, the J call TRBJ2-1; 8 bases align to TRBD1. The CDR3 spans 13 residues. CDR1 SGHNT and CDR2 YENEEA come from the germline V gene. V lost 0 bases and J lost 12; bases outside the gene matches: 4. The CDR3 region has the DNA TGTGCCAGCAGCTTAGATCTTACAGGGGGGCAGTTCTTC. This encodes CASSLDLTGGQFF.

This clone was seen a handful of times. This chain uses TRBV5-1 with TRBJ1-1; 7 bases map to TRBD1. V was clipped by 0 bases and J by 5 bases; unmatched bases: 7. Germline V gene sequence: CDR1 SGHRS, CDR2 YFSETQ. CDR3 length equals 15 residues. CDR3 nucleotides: TGCGCCAGCAGCTTGGCGACAGGGCGTAAAACTGAAGCTTTCTTT. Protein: CASSLATGRKTEAFF.

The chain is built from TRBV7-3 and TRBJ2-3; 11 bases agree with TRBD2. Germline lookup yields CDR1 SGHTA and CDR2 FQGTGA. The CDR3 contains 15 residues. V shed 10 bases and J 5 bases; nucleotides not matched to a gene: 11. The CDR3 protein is CATSPSGGRGDTQYF. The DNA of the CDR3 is TGTGCCACCTCGCCTAGCGGGGGGCGTGGAGATACGCAGTATTTT.

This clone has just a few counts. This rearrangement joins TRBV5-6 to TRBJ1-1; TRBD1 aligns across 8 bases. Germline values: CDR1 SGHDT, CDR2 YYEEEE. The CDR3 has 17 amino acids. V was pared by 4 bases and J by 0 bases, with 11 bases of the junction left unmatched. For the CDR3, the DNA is TGTGCCAGCAGCCCTGGACAGGGTTTTGCGATGAACACTGAAGCTTTCTTT. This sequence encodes CASSPGQGFAMNTEAFF.

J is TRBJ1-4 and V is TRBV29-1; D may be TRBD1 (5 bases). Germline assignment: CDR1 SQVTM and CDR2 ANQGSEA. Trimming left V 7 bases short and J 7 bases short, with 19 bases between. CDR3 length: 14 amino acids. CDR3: CSAARGKEGEKLFF. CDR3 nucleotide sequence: TGCAGCGCCGCCCGGGGGAAGGAGGGTGAAAAACTGTTTTTT. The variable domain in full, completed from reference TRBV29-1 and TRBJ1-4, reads SAVISQKPSRDICQRGTSLTIQCQVDSQVTMMFWYRQQPGQSLTLIATANQGSEATYESGFVIDKFPISRPNLTFSTLTVSNMSPEDSSIYLCSAARGKEGEKLFFGSGTQLSVL.

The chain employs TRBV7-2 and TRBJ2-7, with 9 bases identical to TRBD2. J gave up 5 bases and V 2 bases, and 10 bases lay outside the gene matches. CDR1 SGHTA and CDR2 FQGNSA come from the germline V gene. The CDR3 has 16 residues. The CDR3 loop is CASSLRIAGAPDEQYF. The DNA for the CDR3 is TGTGCCAGCAGCTTAAGAATAGCGGGGGCCCCCGACGAGCAGTACTTC.

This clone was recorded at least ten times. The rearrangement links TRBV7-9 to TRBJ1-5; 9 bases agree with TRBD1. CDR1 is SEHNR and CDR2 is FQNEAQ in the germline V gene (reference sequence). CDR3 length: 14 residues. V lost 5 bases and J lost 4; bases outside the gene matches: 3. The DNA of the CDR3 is TGTGCCAGCAGCGCCGGGACAGGGAATCAGCCCCAGCATTTT. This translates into CASSAGTGNQPQHF.